The 15 T cell receptor beta chains below come from one sample, sequenced in a study of blood T cell dynamics during melanoma immunotherapy. The data were produced by immunoSEQ multiplex PCR, yet TCRdb's version contains in-frame clones alone and is incomplete. The data hold 4,000 to 5,000 clones, with around 88% observed a single time. The time point denotes: pre-treatment baseline. This material consisted of blood, taken from a patient treated with checkpoint blockade. Receptors originate from a human donor with melanoma.

The gene calls are TRBV30 and TRBJ1-1, with D perhaps matching TRBD1 (5 bases). Germline CDR1 reads GTSNPN; CDR2 reads SVGIG (reference sequence). Trimming removed 0 bases at V and 8 bases at J, with 19 bases between. The CDR3 runs 15 residues. CDR3 sequence: CAWSVPGAAGKEAFF. The CDR3 DNA reads as TGTGCCTGGAGTGTACCCGGGGCAGCCGGTAAAGAAGCTTTCTTT.

The rearrangement links TRBV11-2 to TRBJ2-1; TRBD1 is a possible D gene (6 bases). CDR1 and CDR2 (germline): SGHAT, FQNNGV. This CDR3 is 17 amino acids long. Trimming removed 8 bases from V and 6 bases from J, with 26 bases in between. The CDR3 spells CASALVRGPRGGNEQFF. CDR3 nucleotides: TGTGCCAGCGCGTTAGTAAGGGGACCACGAGGGGGCAATGAGCAGTTCTTC.

The chain employs TRBV7-9 and TRBJ2-1; D call uncertain. Germline-derived CDR1 and CDR2 are SEHNR and FQNEAQ (reference sequence). The ends were cut back, 3 bases at V and 8 bases at J, with 11 bases in the middle. The CDR3 contains 13 residues. CDR3 coding DNA: TGTGCCAGCAGCTTCTCGTTCGACGATGAGCAGTTCTTC. Encoded protein: CASSFSFDDEQFF. Full variable domain (outside the CDR3, taken from reference TRBV7-9 and TRBJ2-1): DTGVSQNPRHKITKRGQNVTFRCDPISEHNRLYWYRQTLGQGPEFLTYFQNEAQLEKSRLLSDRFSAERPKGSFSTLEIQRTEQGDSAMYLCASSFSFDDEQFFGPGTRLTVL.

The chain recombines TRBV6-5 with TRBJ1-1, with D hard to call. Germline-derived CDR1 and CDR2 are MNHEY and SVGAGI. CDR3 length: 15 residues. Between the trimmed V and J ends, which lost 11 bases and 4 bases, there was a span of 23 bases. CDR3 sequence (DNA): TGTGCCCTAAAATCCCCAGCTCGTTGGGGCACTGAAGCTTTCTTT. It yields the protein CALKSPARWGTEAFF.

The chain is built from TRBV4-3 and TRBJ1-1, with a tentative D call TRBD1 (5 bases). The CDR3 runs to 15 residues. Trimming took off 0 bases at V and 0 bases at J, with 8 bases between the two ends. Germline loops: CDR1 LGHNA, CDR2 YSLEER. This CDR3 reads CASSQDSGMNTEAFF. CDR3 DNA: TGCGCCAGCAGCCAAGATTCAGGGATGAACACTGAAGCTTTCTTT.

The chain couples TRBV21-1 to TRBJ2-5; the table's TRBD1 call for D was not verified on the DNA. TRBV21-1 is reported as a pseudogene. The CDR3 has 17 residues. The DNA of the CDR3 is TGTGCCAGCAGCAAGGACAGGGGGCGATCCCGGAGGGAGACCCAGTACTTC. It specifies CASSKDRGRSRRETQYF.

V is TRBV25-1 and J is TRBJ1-2; 9 nucleotides line up with TRBD1. The ends lost 2 bases at V and 8 bases at J; junction bases unmatched: 12. There are 16 residues in the CDR3. Germline CDR1 reads MGHDK; CDR2 reads SYGVNS. Written as DNA, the CDR3 is TGTGCCAGCAGTGAAGCAGACCGGGACAGGGTAAAGGGCTACACCTTC. Its protein is CASSEADRDRVKGYTF.

The chain carries TRBV7-8 and TRBJ2-7, with 9 bases aligning to TRBD1. The V segment lost 5 bases and the J segment 2 bases; nucleotides outside the gene matches: 7. Germline assignment: CDR1 SGHVS and CDR2 FQNEAQ. This CDR3 contains 15 residues. The chain's CDR3 is CASSRNRDRAYEQYF. The CDR3 nucleotides are TGTGCCAGCAGCCGGAATCGGGACAGGGCCTACGAGCAGTACTTC.

As to this clone: The junction shows a germline mismatch at one end, possibly a read error. The chain is built from TRBV7-7 and TRBJ2-5; D assignment may be TRBD1 or TRBD2 (5 bases each). This CDR3 region has 15 residues. The germline CDR1 and CDR2 sequences are SSHAT and FNYEAQ (reference sequence). CDR3 region: CASSLERGIQETQYF. The CDR3 DNA follows: TGTGCTAGCAGCTTAGAGAGGGGAATTCAAGAGACCCAGTACTTC.

This chain uses TRBV27 with TRBJ2-2, with a tentative D call TRBD1 (6 bases). The germline V gene encodes CDR1 MNHEY and CDR2 SMNVEV (reference sequence). This CDR3 comprises 17 residues. V was trimmed by 2 bases and J by 3 bases, leaving 16 bases between them. CDR3 in amino acids: CASSLGQGPGYTGELFF. CDR3 bases: TGTGCCAGCAGTTTAGGGCAGGGGCCCGGCTACACCGGGGAGCTGTTTTTT.

The chain links TRBV5-1 to TRBJ2-2; TRBD1 aligns across 11 bases. The CDR3 spans 18 residues. V was clipped by 1 base and J by 0 bases; unmatched bases: 5. The germline gives CDR1 SGHRS, CDR2 YFSETQ. The CDR3: CASSLRTGGFSNTGELFF. The CDR3 DNA sequence: TGCGCCAGCAGCTTGAGGACAGGGGGCTTTTCGAACACCGGGGAGCTGTTTTTT.

The chain couples TRBV30 to TRBJ2-7, with D perhaps TRBD2 (6 bases). CDR1 is GTSNPN and CDR2 is SVGIG in the germline V gene (reference sequence). Trimming shortened V by 7 bases and J by 1 base, and 11 bases separated the two germline ends. The CDR3 length is 12 residues. CDR3 residues: CAFGTLSYEQYF. Here the CDR3 DNA reads TGTGCCTTTGGGACTTTATCCTACGAGCAGTACTTC.

This clone was detected only once. One junction end does not reproduce the germline sequence, and a read error may be involved. The rearrangement joins TRBV5-3 to TRBJ2-7, with 12 bases lining up with TRBD2. TRBV5-3 is an open reading frame whose function is uncertain. This CDR3 comprises 14 residues. Here the CDR3 reads CASSLTSGRDEQYF. For the CDR3, the DNA is TGTGCCAGCAGCTTGACTAGCGGGAGAGACGAGCAGTACTTC.

The rearrangement links TRBV7-9 to TRBJ2-7; possibly TRBD1 or TRBD2 for D (6 bases each). The CDR3 is made up of 15 amino acids. The V end was cut by 2 bases, the J end by 3 bases, with 14 bases between. Germline CDR1 reads SEHNR; CDR2 reads FQNEAQ (reference sequence). The CDR3 reads CASSLFSGAGYEQYF. CDR3 nucleotides: TGTGCCAGCAGCTTATTTTCGGGGGCAGGCTACGAGCAGTACTTC. The whole variable domain, remainder taken from reference TRBV7-9 and TRBJ2-7, is DTGVSQNPRHKITKRGQNVTFRCDPISEHNRLYWYRQTLGQGPEFLTYFQNEAQLEKSRLLSDRFSAERPKGSFSTLEIQRTEQGDSAMYLCASSLFSGAGYEQYFGPGTRLTVT.

The V call is TRBV5-5, the J call TRBJ1-2; 8 bases align to TRBD1. Germline V gene lookup returns CDR1 SGHKS and CDR2 YYEKEE (reference sequence). CDR3 length: 16 residues. Unmatched junction bases numbered 6, after V lost 0 bases and J lost 2 bases. CDR3 sequence (DNA): TGTGCCAGCAGCTTGGGGGGGACAGGAACAAACTATGGCTACACCTTC. It codes for CASSLGGTGTNYGYTF.